This passage covers 11 T cell receptor beta chains from one sample sequenced in a study of shared clonotypes between healthy human individuals. Assay: immunoSEQ multiplex PCR; the TCRdb copy retains only in-frame clones and omits some. The table lists fewer than 850,000 clones, roughly 78% of them singletons. The material sequenced was memory CD4+ T cells sorted from blood. Subset described: CD45RA-negative fraction. Receptor source: a woman in her thirties in good health.

The rearrangement uses TRBV25-1 and TRBJ2-2, with no clear D. CDR1 is MGHDK, CDR2 SYGVNS, per germline. V lost 1 base, J lost 6 bases, and 3 bases lay in between. The CDR3 is made up of 12 amino acids. The CDR3 spells CASSESAGELFF. CDR3 bases: TGTGCCAGCAGTGAATCGGCCGGGGAGCTGTTTTTT.

The chain combines TRBV5-4 with TRBJ2-5; 9 positions agree with TRBD2. CDR1 SGHNT and CDR2 YYREEE come from the germline V gene (reference sequence). V trimming: 1 base; J trimming: 2 bases; junction bases outside the gene matches: 6. The CDR3 runs to 16 residues. The DNA for the CDR3 is TGTGCCAGCAGCTTGTTGCTAGCGGGAATACAAGAGACCCAGTACTTC. This gives the protein CASSLLLAGIQETQYF. Variable domain in full (rest from reference TRBV5-4 and TRBJ2-5): ETGVTQSPTHLIKTRGQQVTLRCSSQSGHNTVSWYQQALGQGPQFIFQYYREEENGRGNFPPRFSGLQFPNYSSELNVNALELDDSALYLCASSLLLAGIQETQYFGPGTRLLVL.

This chain joins TRBV13 and TRBJ2-1; 7 bases align to TRBD2. V lost 4 bases, J lost 0 bases, and 18 bases stayed unmatched. CDR1 and CDR2 from the germline V gene are PRHDT and FYEKMQ (reference sequence). There are 20 residues in the CDR3. The CDR3 nucleotides are TGTGCCAGCAGCTCTTTAATCGCGGACGGCGGGGGTCCCTCCTACAATGAGCAGTTCTTC. Translation gives CASSSLIADGGGPSYNEQFF.

The V gene is TRBV28, the J gene TRBJ2-7, with 9 bases fitting TRBD2. CDR3 length: 14 amino acids. Unmatched junction bases numbered 7, after V lost 7 bases and J lost 3 bases. Germline loops: CDR1 MDHEN, CDR2 SYDVKM. CDR3 sequence reads: CASTSSGTYYEQYF. The CDR3 nucleotides are TGTGCCAGCACCTCTAGCGGGACATACTACGAGCAGTACTTC.

The J gene is TRBJ2-1, the V gene TRBV4-2; the D gene is possibly TRBD1 (6 bases). Germline V gene lookup returns CDR1 LGHNA and CDR2 YNFKEQ. The CDR3 totals 17 residues. V dropped 7 bases and J dropped 5 bases, with 24 bases sitting between them. CDR3 DNA sequence: TGTGCCAGCACTGGACAGCCCGGGTTACCGAAGGACAATGAGCAGTTCTTC. Protein product: CASTGQPGLPKDNEQFF.

This chain connects TRBV5-1 to TRBJ2-1, with 8 positions matching TRBD2. The length of the CDR3 is 17 residues. Germline V gene lookup returns CDR1 SGHRS and CDR2 YFSETQ. With 3 bases clipped from V and 9 bases from J, the junction kept 17 bases outside the gene matches. The CDR3 bases are TGCGCCAGCAGCTCAACATTTTCTAGCGGGTTCGAGACTGAGCAGTTCTTC. This sequence encodes CASSSTFSSGFETEQFF. Based on the CDR3 plus reference TRBV5-1 and TRBJ2-1, the full variable domain is KAGVTQTPRYLIKTRGQQVTLSCSPISGHRSVSWYQQTPGQGLQFLFEYFSETQRNKGNFPGRFSGRQFSNSRSEMNVSTLELGDSALYLCASSSTFSSGFETEQFFGPGTRLTVL.

The V call is TRBV19, the J call TRBJ2-1, with D unclear. Trimming stripped 3 bases from V and 9 bases from J, with 21 bases between. The V gene's germline CDR1 is LNHDA and CDR2 SQIVND (reference sequence). The length of the CDR3 is 16 residues. CDR3 protein: CASSITAQERMGEQFF. The CDR3 DNA sequence: TGTGCCAGTAGTATCACAGCGCAGGAAAGGATGGGTGAGCAGTTCTTC.

In the case of this clone: One junction end disagrees with the germline gene, perhaps due to a read error. Other DNA sequences from this sample encode an identical CDR3 as well. This chain links TRBV5-1 with TRBJ2-3, with D maybe TRBD2 (5 bases). The CDR3 covers 12 residues. Germline V lookup: CDR1 SGHRS, CDR2 YFSETQ. This CDR3 is CASSLEADTQYF. CDR3 DNA sequence: TGCGCCAGCAGTTTGGAGGCAGATACGCAGTATTTT.

As regards this clone: Other DNA sequences from this sample encode an identical CDR3 as well. The chain is built from TRBV7-9 and TRBJ1-1; D uncertain. V was clipped by 3 bases and J by 1 base, with 6 bases between them. CDR3 length: 13 amino acids. Germline V gene data show CDR1 as SEHNR and CDR2 as FQNEAQ (reference sequence). DNA for the CDR3: TGTGCCAGCAGCTTTGGCGGGAACACTGAAGCTTTCTTT. As protein: CASSFGGNTEAFF.

V is TRBV14 and J is TRBJ2-7; 8 bases align to TRBD2. The CDR3 sequence is 14 residues long. Trimming at V came to 4 bases and at J to 6 bases, leaving 8 bases not matched to a gene. CDR1 is SGHDN and CDR2 is FVKESK in the germline V gene. The CDR3: CASSPISGSGEQYF. The CDR3, as DNA: TGTGCCAGCAGCCCAATAAGCGGGAGCGGCGAGCAGTACTTC.

A few counts support this clone. For the CDR3, the DNA is TGTGCCATCAGGCAGACTAGCGGGAGGCGTTACGAGCAGTACTTC. Its translation is CAIRQTSGRRYEQYF. The chain employs TRBV10-3 and TRBJ2-7; 13 bases are a match to TRBD2. After removal of 6 bases from V and 4 bases from J, the junction contained 6 bases not matched to a gene. The CDR3 runs 15 residues. Germline assignment: CDR1 ENHRY and CDR2 SYGVKD.